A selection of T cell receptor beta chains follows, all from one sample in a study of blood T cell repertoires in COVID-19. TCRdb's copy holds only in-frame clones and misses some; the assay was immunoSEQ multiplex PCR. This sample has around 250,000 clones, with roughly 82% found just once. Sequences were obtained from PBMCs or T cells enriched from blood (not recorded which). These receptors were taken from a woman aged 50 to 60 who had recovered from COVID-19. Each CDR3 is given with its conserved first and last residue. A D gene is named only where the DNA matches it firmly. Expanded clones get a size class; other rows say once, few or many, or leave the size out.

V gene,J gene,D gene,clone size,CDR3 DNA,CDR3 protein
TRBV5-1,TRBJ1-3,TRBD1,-,TGCGCCAGCAGCCCAAGACAGGGATCAAACACCATATATTTT,CASSPRQGSNTIYF
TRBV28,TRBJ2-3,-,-,TGTGCCAGCAGTTTACCGGGATCTAGCACAGATACGCAGTATTTT,CASSLPGSSTDTQYF
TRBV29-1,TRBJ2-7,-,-,TGCAGCGTGAAGAATCCGGGACACCACTACGAGCAGTACTTC,CSVKNPGHHYEQYF
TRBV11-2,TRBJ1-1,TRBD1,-,TGTGCCAGCAGCTTCGACAGGGCCGCGAACACTGAAGCTTTCTTT,CASSFDRAANTEAFF
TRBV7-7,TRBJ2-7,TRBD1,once,TGTGCTAGCAGCTTGGAGACAGGGTACGAGCAGTACTTC,CASSLETGYEQYF
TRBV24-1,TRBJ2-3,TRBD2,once,TGTGCCACGGAAGCGGGGGGGGACCAAGATACGCAGTATTTT,CATEAGGDQDTQYF
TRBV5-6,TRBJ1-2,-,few,TGTGCCAGCAGCTACCGGGACAATGGCTACACCTTC,CASSYRDNGYTF
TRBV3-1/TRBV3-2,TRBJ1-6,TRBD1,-,TGTGCCAGCAGCCAAATAGACAGGGATTCACCCCTCCACTTT,CASSQIDRDSPLHF
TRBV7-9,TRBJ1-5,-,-,TGTGCCAGCAGCCCGACAGGATTCAATCAGCCCCAGCATTTT,CASSPTGFNQPQHF
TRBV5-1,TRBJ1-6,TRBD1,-,TGCGCCAGCAGCGACAGGGGCTTAGGGAATAATTCACCCCTCCACTTT,CASSDRGLGNNSPLHF
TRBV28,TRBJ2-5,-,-,TGTGCCAGCAGACGGACAGCGCAAGAGACCCAGTACTTC,CASRRTAQETQYF
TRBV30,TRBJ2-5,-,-,TGTGCCTGGAGTCCCTCTGGGGCGCAGACCCAGTACTTC,CAWSPSGAQTQYF
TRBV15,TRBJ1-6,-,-,TGTGCCACCAGCAGGGCGGGATGGGATTCACCCCTCCACTTT,CATSRAGWDSPLHF
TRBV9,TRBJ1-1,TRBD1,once,TGTGCCAGCAGCGCGCGACAGGGAGATCCGAACACTGAAGCTTTCTTT,CASSARQGDPNTEAFF
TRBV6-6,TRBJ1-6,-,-,TGTGCCAGCAGTTACGGAACAGGTGGTTCACCCCTCCACTTT,CASSYGTGGSPLHF
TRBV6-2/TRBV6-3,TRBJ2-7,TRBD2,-,TGTGCCAGCAGTAGACTAGCGGGACGCTCCTACGAGCAGTACTTC,CASSRLAGRSYEQYF
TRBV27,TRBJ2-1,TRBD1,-,TGTGCCAGCAGTTTATTGGCGGGACAGGGGTCATACAATGAGCAGTTCTTC,CASSLLAGQGSYNEQFF
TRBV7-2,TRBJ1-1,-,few,TGTGCCAGCAGCTTAGGAGTCCCCGGCTCCCGGGGAGCTTTCTTT,CASSLGVPGSRGAFF
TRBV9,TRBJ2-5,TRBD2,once,TGTGCCAGCAGCGTAGGTGCCAGCGGGGACCAAGAGACCCAGTACTTC,CASSVGASGDQETQYF
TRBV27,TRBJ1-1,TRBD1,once,TGTGCCAGCAGTTTATCGCCCAGGGGGCTTCTTATTAGGAACACTGAAGCTTTCTTT,CASSLSPRGLLIRNTEAFF
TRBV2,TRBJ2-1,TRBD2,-,TGTGCCAGCAGACTGAACCCTTTAGCGGGGGGTGAGCAGTTCTTC,CASRLNPLAGGEQFF
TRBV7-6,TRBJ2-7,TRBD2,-,TGTGCCAGCAGCTCGGGACTAGCGGGAGTATCACAGTACTTC,CASSSGLAGVSQYF
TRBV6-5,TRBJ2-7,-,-,TGTGCCAGCAGTCAGGACTACGAGCAGTACTTC,CASSQDYEQYF
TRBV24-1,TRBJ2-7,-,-,TGTGCCACCAGTGATTCCCTCGAGCAGTACTTC,CATSDSLEQYF
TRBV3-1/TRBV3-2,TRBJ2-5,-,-,TGTGCCAGCAGCCAAGCTACCCAAGAGACCCAGTACTTC,CASSQATQETQYF
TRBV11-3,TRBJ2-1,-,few,TGTGCCAGCAGCCGGGACACCGACAATGAGCAGTTCTTC,CASSRDTDNEQFF
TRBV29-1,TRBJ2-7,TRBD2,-,TGCAGCGTTGTTCCGGGACTACACCTCTACGAGCAGTACTTC,CSVVPGLHLYEQYF
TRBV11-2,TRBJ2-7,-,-,TGTGCCAGCAAGGCGGATACCGTCTCCTACGAGCAGTACTTC,CASKADTVSYEQYF
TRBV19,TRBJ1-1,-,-,TGTGCCAGTAGTAAGCGTAGTACTGAAGCTTTCTTT,CASSKRSTEAFF
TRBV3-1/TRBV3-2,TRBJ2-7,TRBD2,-,TGTGCCAGCAGCCCGGGACTAGCGGGGATCAACTACGAGCAGTACTTC,CASSPGLAGINYEQYF
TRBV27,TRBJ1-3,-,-,TGTGCCAGCAGTGCCTTGACTGAAGGCCTAGGAAACACCATATATTTT,CASSALTEGLGNTIYF
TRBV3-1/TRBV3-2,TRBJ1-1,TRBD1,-,TGTGCCAGCAGCCAAGTTTATTTTTCGGACAGGCAGAACACTGAAGCTTTCTTT,CASSQVYFSDRQNTEAFF
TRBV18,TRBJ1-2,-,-,TGTGCCAGCTCACCACCTACAGGGACGGATGGCTACACCTTC,CASSPPTGTDGYTF
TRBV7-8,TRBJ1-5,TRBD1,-,TGTGCCAGCAGCCCAGGACAGGGGGATCAGCCCCAGCATTTT,CASSPGQGDQPQHF
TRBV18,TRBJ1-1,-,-,TGTGCCAGCTCACCAAGACAGAAGAACACTGAAGCTTTCTTT,CASSPRQKNTEAFF
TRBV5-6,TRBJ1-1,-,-,TGTGCCAGCAGCTTGGTTCGTTTGCGGGATAACACTGAAGCTTTCTTT,CASSLVRLRDNTEAFF
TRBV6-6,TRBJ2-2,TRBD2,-,TGTGCCGCAGGCCAGCGGGGTAACACCGGGGAGCTGTTTTTT,CAAGQRGNTGELFF
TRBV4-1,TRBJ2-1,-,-,TGCGCCTGCAGCCCCGGAGGCTCCTACAATGAGCAGTTCTTC,CACSPGGSYNEQFF
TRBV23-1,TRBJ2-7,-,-,TGCGCCAGCAGTCCGATTGTGGGAGCGCCCTACGAGCAGTACTTC,CASSPIVGAPYEQYF
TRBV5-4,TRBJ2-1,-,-,TGTGCCAGCAGCTTGGGGACAGCCAATGAGCAGTTCTTC,CASSLGTANEQFF
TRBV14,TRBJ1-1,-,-,TGTGCCAGCAGCCAAGCCCGGTTACCGAACACTGAAGCTTTCTTT,CASSQARLPNTEAFF
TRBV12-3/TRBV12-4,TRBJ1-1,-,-,TGTGCCAGCAGTCCCCCCGGGACAAGGGCTTTCTTT,CASSPPGTRAFF
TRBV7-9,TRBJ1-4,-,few,TGTGCCAGCAGCCTGTTGTGGACGGGAAATGAAAAACTGTTTTTT,CASSLLWTGNEKLFF
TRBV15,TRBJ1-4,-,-,TGTGCCACCAGCAGGGTATCTGTGAGCACTAATGAAAAACTGTTTTTT,CATSRVSVSTNEKLFF
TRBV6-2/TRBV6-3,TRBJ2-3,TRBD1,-,TGTGCCAGCAGTCCGAGGGGACAGGGGACAGATACGCAGTATTTT,CASSPRGQGTDTQYF
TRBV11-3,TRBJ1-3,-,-,TGTGCCAGCAGCCCGAGGGCAGGGGACGGAAACACCATATATTTT,CASSPRAGDGNTIYF
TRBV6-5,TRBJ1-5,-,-,TGTGCCAGCAGTCTGCAGGGAAATCAGCCCCAGCATTTT,CASSLQGNQPQHF
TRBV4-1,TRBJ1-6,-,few,TGCGCCAGCAGCCCCTTGGCGGGGAATTCACCCCTCCACTTT,CASSPLAGNSPLHF
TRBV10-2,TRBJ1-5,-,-,TGCGCCAGCAGTGAGTCCTTTTGGCAGGCGTTAAATCAGCCCCAGCATTTT,CASSESFWQALNQPQHF
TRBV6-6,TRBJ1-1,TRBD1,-,TGTGCCAGCAGTTACCGGGACAGAATCACTGAAGCTTTCTTT,CASSYRDRITEAFF